The 11 T cell receptor beta chains in this list originate from one sample, sequenced in a study of chemoradiotherapy in HPV16-positive cancers. This table comes from immunoSEQ multiplex PCR, and its TCRdb copy is limited to in-frame clones, with some not included. Seen here are 30,000 to 35,000 clones, about nine tenths observed once, and the top ten hold approximately 3%. The sample here was blood, taken from a patient who underwent chemoradiotherapy. The receptors come from a human donor with HPV-associated anogenital cancer.

The chain employs TRBV7-2 and TRBJ1-1; 7 bases match TRBD1. V was clipped by 4 bases and J by 4 bases; unmatched bases: 6. The length of the CDR3 is 14 residues. Germline assignment: CDR1 SGHTA and CDR2 FQGNSA. The CDR3 nucleotides are TGTGCCAGCAGCTCCGACAGGGTTTCCACTGAAGCTTTCTTT. Its translation: CASSSDRVSTEAFF.

The chain links TRBV4-3 to TRBJ2-5; 11 bases are shared with TRBD2. This CDR3 is 15 amino acids long. In germline, CDR1 is LGHNA, CDR2 YSLEER. The V and J ends lost 0 bases and 11 bases, in that order; junction bases with no gene match: 8. This chain's CDR3 is CASSQDGLAGGWQYF. For the CDR3, the DNA is TGCGCCAGCAGCCAAGATGGGCTAGCGGGAGGTTGGCAGTACTTC.

CDR3 sequence: CASGLRGAANSYNEQFF. CDR3 DNA: TGTGCTAGTGGTTTGCGAGGGGCCGCGAACTCCTACAATGAGCAGTTCTTC. This rearrangement joins TRBV12-5 to TRBJ2-1; D is tentatively TRBD1 or TRBD2 (5 bases each). The length of the CDR3 is 17 residues. The ends were cut back, 2 bases at V and 0 bases at J, with 14 bases in the middle. Germline assignment: CDR1 LGHNT and CDR2 FRNRAP.

The chain is built from TRBV29-1 and TRBJ2-3; D remains unclear. Germline CDR1 reads SQVTM; CDR2 reads ANQGSEA. This CDR3 region has 14 residues. The germline V and J ends were trimmed by 1 base and 1 base, with 9 bases remaining between them. CDR3 sequence (DNA): TGCAGCGTTGAAGCCTCCGACGGCACAGATACGCAGTATTTT. Protein product: CSVEASDGTDTQYF.

V gene TRBV9 combines with J gene TRBJ1-2; 10 bases line up with TRBD1. Germline CDR1 and CDR2: SGDLS and YYNGEE. Trimming at V came to 3 bases and at J to 2 bases, leaving 4 bases not matched to a gene. The length of the CDR3 is 15 residues. CDR3 coding DNA: TGTGCCAGCAGCGACGGGGACAGGGGAAACTATGGCTACACCTTC. This codes for CASSDGDRGNYGYTF.

The V gene is TRBV7-9, the J gene TRBJ1-1; unclear D gene. The germline gives CDR1 SEHNR, CDR2 FQNEAQ (reference sequence). The germline V and J ends were trimmed by 2 bases and 8 bases, with 9 bases remaining between them. The CDR3 is made up of 12 amino acids. The CDR3 loop reads CASSLSPGEAFF. The CDR3 DNA follows: TGTGCCAGCAGCTTATCCCCCGGGGAAGCTTTCTTT.

J is TRBJ2-5 and V is TRBV7-2; unclear D gene. Trimming removed 2 bases at V and 3 bases at J, with 10 bases between. The CDR3 is made up of 14 amino acids. Germline CDR1 is SGHTA and CDR2 is FQGNSA. The CDR3 sequence: CASSLPPGKETQYF. The CDR3 coding sequence is TGTGCCAGCAGCTTACCCCCAGGTAAAGAGACCCAGTACTTC. The full variable domain, its missing parts supplied by reference TRBV7-2 and TRBJ2-5, is GAGVSQSPSNKVTEKGKDVELRCDPISGHTALYWYRQSLGQGLEFLIYFQGNSAPDKSGLPSDRFSAERTGGSVSTLTIQRTQQEDSAVYLCASSLPPGKETQYFGPGTRLLVL.

Details on this clone: A clone one base away is much larger, so this may be a read error. The chain uses TRBV5-1 and TRBJ2-7; possible D gene TRBD2, 6 bases. V lost 2 bases and J lost 6, with 21 bases in between. Germline V CDR1 and CDR2: SGHRS, YFSETQ. This CDR3 comprises 16 residues. Here the CDR3 DNA reads TGCGCCAGCAGCTTAAGGGTGGGGACTGGCGCGACCGAGCAGTACTTC. It is translated as CASSLRVGTGATEQYF. Based on the CDR3 plus reference TRBV5-1 and TRBJ2-7, the full variable domain is KAGVTQTPRYLIKTRGQQVTLSCSPISGHRSVSWYQQTPGQGLQFLFEYFSETQRNKGNFPGRFSGRQFSNSRSEMNVSTLELGDSALYLCASSLRVGTGATEQYFGPGTRLTVT.

The rearrangement uses TRBV5-8 and TRBJ1-2; TRBD1 agrees at 7 bases. The V segment lost 2 bases and the J segment 7 bases; nucleotides outside the gene matches: 5. This CDR3 has 13 amino acids. The V gene's germline CDR1 is SGHTS and CDR2 YDEGEE. The CDR3 DNA reads TGTGCCAGCAGCTTAATCCGGGACAGTGGCTACACCTTC. Amino acids: CASSLIRDSGYTF.

V and J are TRBV25-1 and TRBJ2-2; maybe TRBD2 (6 bases). CDR1 is MGHDK and CDR2 is SYGVNS in the germline V gene. Trimming took off 7 bases at V and 6 bases at J, with 15 bases between the two ends. The CDR3 loop spans 14 amino acids. The DNA of the CDR3 is TGTGCCAGCACTCAAATCGGGGGTTCCGGGGAGCTGTTTTTT. Protein: CASTQIGGSGELFF.

To note about this clone: Other DNA sequences in this sample translate to the same CDR3. V and J are TRBV19 and TRBJ2-3, with 13 bases that match TRBD2. V trimming: 5 bases; J trimming: 6 bases; junction bases outside the gene matches: 8. The CDR3 covers 16 residues. In germline, CDR1 is LNHDA, CDR2 SQIVND (reference sequence). The CDR3 sequence: CASSWTSGRGGDTQYF. The CDR3 nucleotides are TGTGCCAGTAGTTGGACTAGCGGGAGAGGAGGGGATACGCAGTATTTT.